This TCR beta chain stems from a study of cytomegalovirus exposure and HLA in healthy donors. TCRdb's table, derived via immunoSEQ multiplex PCR, lists solely in-frame clones and lacks some. Among around 250,000 clones listed, 85% to 90% were seen once. V gave up 10 bases and J gave up 0 bases, with 28 bases separating them. CDR1 is MDHEN and CDR2 is SYDVKM in the germline V gene. The CDR3 length is 19 residues. V is TRBV28 and J is TRBJ2-1; D uncertain. Sequences were obtained from PBMCs. The receptor was isolated from a woman aged 18-29 years in good health and CMV-seronegative. The CDR3 is CAKLHVRPYLLTSYNEQFF. CDR3 sequence (DNA): TGTGCCAAACTCCACGTGAGGCCTTACCTTCTTACCTCCTACAATGAGCAGTTCTTC.